What follows are 21 T cell receptor beta chains derived from one specimen sequenced in a study of control samples from healthy donors and cancer patients (dated by TCRdb to 2020 to 2022). The library was produced with the immunoSEQ multiplex PCR assay. TCRdb re-hosts the immuneACCESS table, in-frame sequences only. Its copies lack some clones; in the studies checked, an unresolved V gene accounts for under half of them, and the cause for the rest is not known. The sample records around 170,000 clones, around nine tenths of which are singletons. Jointly, the top ten make up more than 1.3% of the sample. Material: blood. These receptors all come from a man aged 25 to 45 in good health.

The chain joins TRBV7-9 to TRBJ1-5; D unclear. The V end was cut by 5 bases, the J end by 4 bases, with 6 bases between. The length of the CDR3 is 12 residues. Germline loops: CDR1 SEHNR, CDR2 FQNEAQ (reference sequence). CDR3: CASSPSNQPQHF. CDR3 nucleotide sequence: TGTGCCAGCAGCCCTAGTAATCAGCCCCAGCATTTT.

This chain uses TRBV29-1 with TRBJ1-1; 7 bases align to TRBD1. Germline assignment: CDR1 SQVTM and CDR2 ANQGSEA. The V segment lost 3 bases and the J segment 10 bases; nucleotides outside the gene matches: 2. This CDR3 comprises 10 residues. The CDR3 region is CSVDQGGAFF. The CDR3, as DNA: TGCAGCGTTGATCAGGGGGGAGCTTTCTTT.

The chain joins TRBV4-1 to TRBJ2-7, with D unresolved. Trimming cost V 0 bases and J 5 bases, with 14 bases left between them. In germline, CDR1 is MGHRA, CDR2 YSYEKL. The CDR3 spans 15 residues. The CDR3 reads CASSQEIGNLDEQYF. The DNA for the CDR3 is TGCGCCAGCAGCCAAGAGATAGGGAATCTCGACGAGCAGTACTTC.

The chain combines TRBV7-9 with TRBJ2-7; D unresolved. CDR1 SEHNR and CDR2 FQNEAQ come from the germline V gene (reference sequence). There are 13 residues in the CDR3. Trimming pared 1 base from V and 5 bases from J, leaving 9 bases between. CDR3 sequence: CASSLDFSHEQYF. The CDR3, as DNA: TGTGCCAGCAGCTTAGACTTTAGCCACGAGCAGTACTTC.

Here the CDR3 reads CASSQESGAQYF. In DNA, the CDR3 is TGTGCCAGCAGCCAAGAATCGGGGGCCCAGTACTTC. The J gene is TRBJ2-5, the V gene TRBV3-1 (or the pseudogene TRBV3-2); a possible D gene is TRBD2 (6 bases). Germline CDR1 is LGHDT and CDR2 is YNNKEL (reference sequence). The CDR3 sequence is 12 residues long. The V end lost 0 bases, the J end lost 9 bases, and 8 bases lay between the germline ends.

The genes are TRBV5-6 and TRBJ1-6, with a tentative D call TRBD1 (5 bases). The germline V gene has CDR1 SGHDT and CDR2 YYEEEE. V was trimmed by 4 bases and J by 10 bases, leaving 15 bases between them. This CDR3 has 14 amino acids. The CDR3 nucleotides are TGTGCCAGCAGCCACGCAGGGTCGGTGTCACCCCTCCACTTT. It encodes CASSHAGSVSPLHF.

In nucleotides, the CDR3 is TGTGCCAGCTCACCTGGGCGCCGGGACAGCTACGAGCAGTACTTC. The encoded protein is CASSPGRRDSYEQYF. The chain links TRBV18 to TRBJ2-7, with TRBD1 identical over 7 bases. The germline V gene has CDR1 KGHSH and CDR2 LQKENI. Germline trimming cut 3 bases from V and 3 bases from J; bases unmatched to any gene: 8. The CDR3 sequence is 15 residues long.

The chain links TRBV10-2 to TRBJ2-1; 7 bases are shared with TRBD2. With V trimmed by 1 base and J by 3 bases, 12 bases remained unmatched. Per the germline V gene, CDR1 is WSHSY and CDR2 is SAAADI. This CDR3 is 18 amino acids long. CDR3 DNA: TGCGCCAGCAGTGAGTTAGGTACAAGCGGGGCCAGCTACAATGAGCAGTTCTTC. As protein: CASSELGTSGASYNEQFF.

V is TRBV23-1 and J is TRBJ1-6; perhaps TRBD1 as D (6 bases). TRBV23-1 is marked as an open reading frame, function uncertain. CDR3 length: 17 amino acids. V was pared by 3 bases and J by 5 bases, with 17 bases between. CDR3 bases: TGCGCCAGCAGTCACTCTCGGACAGAAAAGGATAATTCACCCCTCCACTTT. Amino acid sequence: CASSHSRTEKDNSPLHF.

The chain links TRBV4-3 to TRBJ2-1, with 8 bases identical to TRBD1. The CDR3 is 13 amino acids. With V trimmed by 3 bases and J by 10 bases, 5 bases remained unmatched. Germline values: CDR1 LGHNA, CDR2 YSLEER. CDR3 region: CASSQDRDREQFF. The CDR3 DNA is TGCGCCAGCAGCCAGGACAGGGACAGGGAGCAGTTCTTC.

DNA for the CDR3: TGTGCCAGCAGCTTAGCGGATTTAGCCGTAACCTACAATGAGCAGTTCTTC. Its protein is CASSLADLAVTYNEQFF. The chain carries TRBV7-9 and TRBJ2-1; no reliable D call. CDR1 is SEHNR and CDR2 is FQNEAQ in the germline V gene (reference sequence). The V end was cut by 0 bases, the J end by 2 bases, with 14 bases between. This CDR3 has 17 amino acids.

The chain couples TRBV29-1 to TRBJ2-7; a possible D gene is TRBD1 (6 bases). Trimming cost V 6 bases and J 5 bases, with 14 bases left between them. In germline, CDR1 is SQVTM, CDR2 ANQGSEA. The CDR3 sequence is 12 residues long. DNA for the CDR3: TGCAGCGTGGGGGCAGGGGTGGACGAGCAGTACTTC. It yields the protein CSVGAGVDEQYF.

V is TRBV3-1 (or the pseudogene TRBV3-2) and J is TRBJ1-6, with D perhaps TRBD1 (5 bases). Germline CDR1 and CDR2: LGHDT and YNNKEL (reference sequence). Trimming removed 4 bases from V and 8 bases from J, with 9 bases in between. The CDR3 sequence is 13 residues long. The DNA for the CDR3 is TGTGCCAGCAGCCGGCGGGGGGATTCACCCCTCCACTTT. Residues: CASSRRGDSPLHF.

V is TRBV27 and J is TRBJ1-5; possible D gene TRBD1, 5 bases. V was pared by 6 bases and J by 1 base, with 16 bases between. Germline V gene lookup returns CDR1 MNHEY and CDR2 SMNVEV (reference sequence). The CDR3 is 16 amino acids. CDR3 coding DNA: TGTGCCAGCAGGCAATCCAGGGTTATGAGCAATCAGCCCCAGCATTTT. This codes for CASRQSRVMSNQPQHF.

The chain recombines TRBV2 with TRBJ2-3; possibly TRBD2 for D (5 bases). Germline CDR1 reads SNHLY; CDR2 reads FYNNEI. Between the trimmed V and J ends, which lost 7 bases and 3 bases, there was a span of 17 bases. CDR3 size: 15 residues. CDR3 protein: CASKEGRIMTDTQYF. CDR3 nucleotides: TGTGCCAGCAAAGAGGGTCGGATTATGACAGATACGCAGTATTTT. The entire variable domain, with the rest obtained from reference TRBV2 and TRBJ2-3, is as follows: EPEVTQTPSHQVTQMGQEVILRCVPISNHLYFYWYRQILGQKVEFLVSFYNNEISEKSEIFDDQFSVERPDGSNFTLKIRSTKLEDSAMYFCASKEGRIMTDTQYFGPGTRLTVL.

The chain combines TRBV2 with TRBJ2-7; D tentatively reads TRBD1 or TRBD2 (5 bases each). Trimming took off 11 bases at V and 3 bases at J, with 11 bases between the two ends. The CDR3 sequence is 11 residues long. Germline assignment: CDR1 SNHLY and CDR2 FYNNEI. The CDR3 DNA follows: TGTGCCGGGGGAGTCCGCTACGAGCAGTACTTC. Amino acids: CAGGVRYEQYF.

The gene calls are TRBV5-1 and TRBJ1-1; D remains ambiguous. The CDR3 length is 13 residues. Between the trimmed V and J ends, which lost 5 bases and 2 bases, there was a span of 10 bases. The germline V gene encodes CDR1 SGHRS and CDR2 YFSETQ. CDR3 sequence reads: CASRGRDNTEAFF. The CDR3, as DNA: TGCGCCAGCAGAGGTAGGGATAACACTGAAGCTTTCTTT.

This CDR3 reads CASSSDQGDTEAFF. DNA for the CDR3: TGCGCCAGCAGCTCGGATCAGGGCGACACTGAAGCTTTCTTT. This rearrangement joins TRBV5-1 to TRBJ1-1; D is possibly TRBD1 (5 bases). The germline V gene encodes CDR1 SGHRS and CDR2 YFSETQ. V dropped 3 bases and J dropped 3 bases, with 12 bases sitting between them. This CDR3 has 14 amino acids.

The chain is built from TRBV7-3 and TRBJ2-1, with 7 bases matching TRBD1. The length of the CDR3 is 13 residues. Germline V gene lookup returns CDR1 SGHTA and CDR2 FQGTGA. V lost 4 bases and J lost 14; bases outside the gene matches: 11. The CDR3 loop is CASSSSRTGVEFF. CDR3 DNA: TGTGCCAGCAGCTCCTCCAGGACAGGAGTGGAGTTCTTC.

V and J are TRBV29-1 and TRBJ2-3; D gene unclear. This CDR3 is built from 11 residues. CDR1 and CDR2 from the germline V gene are SQVTM and ANQGSEA. V gave up 6 bases and J gave up 4 bases, with 8 bases separating them. CDR3 in amino acids: CSVSWADTQYF. CDR3 bases: TGCAGCGTCTCCTGGGCAGATACGCAGTATTTT.

Note on this clone: A junction boundary mismatches the germline segment, possibly from a read error. The rearrangement joins TRBV25-1 to TRBJ1-1; D unresolved. The V gene's germline CDR1 is MGHDK and CDR2 SYGVNS. This CDR3 is 15 amino acids long. CDR3: CASSAPGRVNPEAFF. Here the CDR3 DNA reads TGTGCCAGCAGTGCCCCGGGTCGCGTGAACCCTGAAGCTTTCTTT.